These 4 T cell receptor beta chains originate from one sample sequenced in a study of T cells in Graves' hyperthyroidism and ophthalmopathy. The TCR beta CDR3 regions underwent amplification using RNA transcripts as the source. Primed by the HTBI set, a first-round RT-PCR was run on the TCR CDR3. TCRdb re-called the multiplex PCR reads through MiXCR, storing one row per CDR3 protein. Altogether 270,000 or so distinct CDR3 sequences are present, around 15% being singletons, with the ten largest covering 30%. Sequencing input: blood. All receptors derive from a woman in her 50s with Graves' hyperthyroidism that later progressed to Graves' ophthalmopathy.

In its sample, this clonotype was seen many times. The rearrangement links TRBV6-1 to TRBJ2-5; the D gene could be TRBD1 or TRBD2 (5 bases each). Between the trimmed V and J ends, which lost 9 bases and 0 bases, there was a span of 17 bases. CDR3 size: 15 residues. In germline, CDR1 is MNHNS, CDR2 SASEGT. The CDR3 region has the DNA TGTGCCAGTCGTCGGGGTCGGGGCTACCAAGAGACCCAGTACTTC. As protein: CASRRGRGYQETQYF.

This clonotype was observed many times. The gene calls are TRBV12-3 or TRBV12-4 and TRBJ2-3; no clear D. The CDR3 is 13 amino acids. V gave up 5 bases and J gave up 1 base, with 7 bases separating them. In DNA, the CDR3 is TGTGCCAGCAGTGATCGGGGCACAGATACGCAGTATTTT. As protein: CASSDRGTDTQYF.

The rearrangement joins TRBV28 to TRBJ2-5, with a tentative D call TRBD2 (7 bases). V was pared by 6 bases and J by 13 bases, with 21 bases between. Germline CDR1 is MDHEN and CDR2 is SYDVKM. The CDR3 runs to 13 residues. CDR3 sequence reads: CASSLGGGVPWYF. The CDR3 region has the DNA TGTGCCAGCAGCCTAGGGGGAGGGGTGCCGTGGTACTTC.

A few counts support this clonotype. The rearrangement joins TRBV7-9 to TRBJ2-7; D is uncertain. The germline V and J ends were trimmed by 5 bases and 7 bases, with 9 bases remaining between them. The CDR3 has 11 amino acids. Germline assignment: CDR1 SEHNR and CDR2 FQNEAQ (reference sequence). The DNA for the CDR3 is TGTGCCAGCAGCCCCGGTCGGGAGCAGTACTTC. Its protein product is CASSPGREQYF.